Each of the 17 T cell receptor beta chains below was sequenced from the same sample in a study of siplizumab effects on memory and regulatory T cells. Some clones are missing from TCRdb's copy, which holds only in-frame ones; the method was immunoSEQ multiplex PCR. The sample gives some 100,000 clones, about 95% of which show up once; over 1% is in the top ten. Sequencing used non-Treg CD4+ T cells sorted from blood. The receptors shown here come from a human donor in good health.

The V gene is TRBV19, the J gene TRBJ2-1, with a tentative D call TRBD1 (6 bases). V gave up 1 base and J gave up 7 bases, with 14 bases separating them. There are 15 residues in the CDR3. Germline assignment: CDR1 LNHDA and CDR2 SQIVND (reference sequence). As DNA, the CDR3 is TGTGCCAGTAGTATAGCACAGGGACGAGCAAATGAGCAGTTCTTC. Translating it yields CASSIAQGRANEQFF.

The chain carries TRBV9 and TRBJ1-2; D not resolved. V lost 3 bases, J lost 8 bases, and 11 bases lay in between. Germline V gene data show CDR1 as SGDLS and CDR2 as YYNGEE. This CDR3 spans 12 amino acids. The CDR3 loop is CASSAGGVGYTF. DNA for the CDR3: TGTGCCAGCAGCGCTGGCGGGGTAGGCTACACCTTC.

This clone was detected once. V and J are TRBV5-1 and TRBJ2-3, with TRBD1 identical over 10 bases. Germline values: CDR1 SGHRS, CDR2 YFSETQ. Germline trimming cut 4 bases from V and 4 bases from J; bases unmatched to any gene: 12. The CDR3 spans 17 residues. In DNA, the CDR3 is TGCGCCAGCAGCCCGGTTGTAGGACAGGGGGGGGCAGATACGCAGTATTTT. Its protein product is CASSPVVGQGGADTQYF.

The CDR3 nucleotides read TGTGCCAGCAGAGGGACTAGCAGCCATTTCTACGAGCAGTACTTC. Its translation: CASRGTSSHFYEQYF. This chain uses TRBV6-6 with TRBJ2-7, with TRBD2 matching 9 bases. CDR1 is MNHNY, CDR2 SVGAGI, per germline (reference sequence). V lost 6 bases to trimming and J lost 3 bases; unmatched junction nucleotides: 9. CDR3 size: 15 residues.

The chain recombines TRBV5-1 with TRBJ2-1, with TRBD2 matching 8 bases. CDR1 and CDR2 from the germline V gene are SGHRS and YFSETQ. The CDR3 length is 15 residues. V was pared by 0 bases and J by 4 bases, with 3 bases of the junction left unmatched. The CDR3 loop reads CASSLGLAGYNEQFF. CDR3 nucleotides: TGCGCCAGCAGCTTGGGGCTAGCGGGTTACAATGAGCAGTTCTTC.

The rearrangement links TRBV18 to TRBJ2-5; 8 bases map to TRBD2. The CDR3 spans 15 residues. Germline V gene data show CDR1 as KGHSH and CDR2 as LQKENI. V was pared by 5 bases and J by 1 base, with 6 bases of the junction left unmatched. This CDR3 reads CASSSGLGGQETQYF. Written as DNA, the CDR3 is TGTGCCAGCTCATCGGGACTAGGCGGCCAAGAGACCCAGTACTTC.

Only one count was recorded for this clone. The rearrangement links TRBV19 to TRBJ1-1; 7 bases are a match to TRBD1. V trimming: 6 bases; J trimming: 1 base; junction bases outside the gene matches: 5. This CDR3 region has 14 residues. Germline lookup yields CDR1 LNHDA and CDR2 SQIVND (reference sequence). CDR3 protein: CASRSGQPNTEAFF. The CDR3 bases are TGTGCCAGTAGATCGGGACAGCCGAACACTGAAGCTTTCTTT.

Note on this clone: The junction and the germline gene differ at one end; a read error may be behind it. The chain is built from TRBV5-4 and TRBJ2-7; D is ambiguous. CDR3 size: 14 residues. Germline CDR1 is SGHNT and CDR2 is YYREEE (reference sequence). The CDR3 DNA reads TGTGTCAGCAGCCTTCTCCCCGGCCCCTACGAGCAGTACTTC. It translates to CVSSLLPGPYEQYF.

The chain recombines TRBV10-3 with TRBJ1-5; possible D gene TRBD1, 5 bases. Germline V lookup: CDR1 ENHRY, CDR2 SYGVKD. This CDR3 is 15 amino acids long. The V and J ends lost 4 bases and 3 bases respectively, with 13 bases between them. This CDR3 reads CAISGFGAPNQPQHF. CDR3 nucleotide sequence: TGTGCCATCAGTGGTTTCGGGGCCCCCAATCAGCCCCAGCATTTT.

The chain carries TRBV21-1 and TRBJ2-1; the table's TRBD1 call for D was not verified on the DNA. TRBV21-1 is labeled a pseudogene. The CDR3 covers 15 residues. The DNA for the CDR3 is TGTGCCAGCCGCCCACAGGACACCCCCATTGATGAGCAGTTCTTC. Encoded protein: CASRPQDTPIDEQFF.

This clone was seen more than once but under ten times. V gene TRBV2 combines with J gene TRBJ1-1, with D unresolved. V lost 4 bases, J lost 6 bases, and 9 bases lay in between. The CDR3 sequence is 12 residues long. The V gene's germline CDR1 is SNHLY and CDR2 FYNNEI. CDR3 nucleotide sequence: TGTGCCAGCAGTGTTTCCGGGCCTGAAGCTTTCTTT. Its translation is CASSVSGPEAFF.

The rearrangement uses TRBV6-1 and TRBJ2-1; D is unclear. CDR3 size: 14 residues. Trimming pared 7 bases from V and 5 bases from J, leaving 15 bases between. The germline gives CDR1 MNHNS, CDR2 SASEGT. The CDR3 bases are TGTGCCAGCACTCAATACCCTAATAACAATGAGCAGTTCTTC. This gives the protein CASTQYPNNNEQFF.

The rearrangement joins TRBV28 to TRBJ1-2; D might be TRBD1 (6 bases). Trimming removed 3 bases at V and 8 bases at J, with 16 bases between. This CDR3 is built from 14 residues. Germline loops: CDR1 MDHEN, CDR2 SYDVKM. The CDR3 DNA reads TGTGCCAGCAGTTTGCACTCAGGGGCCAGCGGCTACACCTTC. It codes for CASSLHSGASGYTF.

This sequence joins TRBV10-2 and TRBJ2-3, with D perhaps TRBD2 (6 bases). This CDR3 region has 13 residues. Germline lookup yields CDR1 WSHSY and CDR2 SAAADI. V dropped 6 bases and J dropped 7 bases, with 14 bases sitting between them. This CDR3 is CASRLPGLNTQYF. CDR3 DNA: TGCGCCAGCAGACTTCCGGGACTCAATACGCAGTATTTT.

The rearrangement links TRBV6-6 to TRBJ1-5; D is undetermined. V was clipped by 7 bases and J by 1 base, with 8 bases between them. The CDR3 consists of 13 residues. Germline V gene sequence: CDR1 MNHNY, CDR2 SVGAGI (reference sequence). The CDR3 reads CASNMLSNQPQHF. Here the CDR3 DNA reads TGTGCCAGCAATATGTTAAGCAATCAGCCCCAGCATTTT.

The CDR3 bases are TGTGCCAGCAGTTACTCGGGGCCGCTTAGCAATCAGCCCCAGCATTTT. Protein: CASSYSGPLSNQPQHF. The chain uses TRBV6-5 and TRBJ1-5, with a possible D match to TRBD1 (5 bases). With 0 bases removed from V and 0 bases from J, the gap between germline ends came to 9 bases. In germline, CDR1 is MNHEY, CDR2 SVGAGI. This CDR3 comprises 16 residues.

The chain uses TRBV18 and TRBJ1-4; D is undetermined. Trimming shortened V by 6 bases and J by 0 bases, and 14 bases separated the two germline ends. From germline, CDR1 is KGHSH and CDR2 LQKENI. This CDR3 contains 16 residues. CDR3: CASSQTGGSTNEKLFF. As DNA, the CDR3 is TGTGCCAGCTCCCAAACCGGAGGATCAACTAATGAAAAACTGTTTTTT.